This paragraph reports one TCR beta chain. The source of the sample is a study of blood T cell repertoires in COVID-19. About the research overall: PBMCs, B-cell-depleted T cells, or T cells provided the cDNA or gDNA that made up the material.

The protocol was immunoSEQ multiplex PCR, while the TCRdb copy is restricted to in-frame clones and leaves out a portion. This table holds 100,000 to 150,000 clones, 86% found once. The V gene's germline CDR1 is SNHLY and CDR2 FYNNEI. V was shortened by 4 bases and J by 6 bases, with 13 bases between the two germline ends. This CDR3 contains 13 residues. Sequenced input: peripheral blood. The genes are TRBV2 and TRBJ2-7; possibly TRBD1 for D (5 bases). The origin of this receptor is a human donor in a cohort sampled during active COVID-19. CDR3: CASSGGVVREQYF. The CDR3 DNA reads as TGTGCCAGCAGTGGGGGCGTAGTTCGCGAGCAGTACTTC.